One sample yielded the 14 T cell receptor beta chains listed below, sequenced in a study of T cells in Graves' hyperthyroidism and ophthalmopathy (dated by TCRdb to the late 2010s). Library preparation was by multiplex PCR. Sequenced on an Illumina HiSeq 2000. The TCR beta CDR3 regions were amplified from the RNA transcripts. The first round of RT-PCR for the TCR CDR3 was performed with the HTBI primer set and the Qiagen OneStep RT-PCR kit. TCRdb trimmed the raw reads at Q25, called clones with MiXCR and kept productive beta chains. Rows merge per CDR3 protein into single entries with the most common DNA and genes. Counted in this sample were hundreds of thousands of distinct CDR3 sequences; 20% to 25% of them appeared once. Around a third of the sample is taken by the ten largest. Source material: blood. The receptors stem from a man between 25 and 39 years old with Graves' ophthalmopathy.

The V gene is TRBV28, the J gene TRBJ2-1; D is undetermined. The CDR3 has 12 amino acids. Trimming cost V 10 bases and J 15 bases, with 22 bases left between them. CDR1 is MDHEN and CDR2 is SYDVKM in the germline V gene. The CDR3 nucleotides are TGTGCCACCAACCCCCCCGGGTCCAAGCCGTTCTTC. Its translation is CATNPPGSKPFF.

The J gene is TRBJ2-3, the V gene TRBV12-3 or TRBV12-4; no clear D. The CDR3 has 15 residues. The V end was cut by 1 base, the J end by 6 bases, with 14 bases between. The CDR3 nucleotides are TGTGCCAGCAGTTTAGTGAAGGAGAGATTGGATACGCAGTATTTT. It translates to CASSLVKERLDTQYF.

The chain recombines TRBV28 with TRBJ2-3; D may correspond to TRBD1 or TRBD2 (5 bases each). This CDR3 spans 14 amino acids. CDR1 MDHEN and CDR2 SYDVKM come from the germline V gene. Trimming took off 3 bases at V and 3 bases at J, with 10 bases between the two ends. In DNA form, the CDR3 reads TGTGCCAGCAGTTTGGGGGACCGTACAGATACGCAGTATTTT. Protein sequence: CASSLGDRTDTQYF.

CDR3 sequence: CASSLAGVLLNTEAFF. The CDR3 region has the DNA TGTGCCAGCAGCTTGGCCGGGGTACTCCTAAACACTGAAGCTTTCTTT. This chain uses TRBV5-5 with TRBJ1-1; D is unclear. Germline V gene lookup returns CDR1 SGHKS and CDR2 YYEKEE (reference sequence). This CDR3 has 16 amino acids. The V gene lost 0 bases and the J gene lost 2 bases, with 14 bases spanning the gap.

This clonotype was recorded at least ten times. DNA for the CDR3: TGCAGTGCTAGTATAAGCACAGGCAGAGCTTTCTTT. It encodes CSASISTGRAFF. The V gene is TRBV20-1, the J gene TRBJ1-1; D is perhaps TRBD1 (5 bases). The V end lost 3 bases, the J end lost 10 bases, and 15 bases lay between the germline ends. Germline V gives CDR1 DFQATT, CDR2 SNEGSKA (reference sequence). The CDR3 has 12 amino acids.

This clonotype was seen repeatedly, ten times or more. The V call is TRBV7-8, the J call TRBJ2-5; a weak D match, TRBD2 (6 bases). CDR1 is SGHVS, CDR2 FQNEAQ, per germline. The V end lost 7 bases, the J end lost 3 bases, and 15 bases lay between the germline ends. The CDR3 runs to 14 residues. As DNA, the CDR3 is TGTGCCAGCAACCTCGGGACTTATAAAGAGACCCAGTACTTC. Amino acid sequence: CASNLGTYKETQYF.

The sample holds many counts of this clonotype. V gene TRBV6-2 or TRBV6-3 combines with J gene TRBJ1-1; 7 bases fit TRBD1. The trim removed 5 bases at V and 0 bases at J, leaving 3 bases unmatched. Germline values: CDR1 MNHEY, CDR2 SVGEGT. The CDR3 has 14 residues. CDR3 region: CASSKTGLNTEAFF. In DNA, the CDR3 is TGTGCCAGCAGTAAGACAGGGTTGAACACTGAAGCTTTCTTT.

This clonotype was found many times. This chain connects TRBV7-8 to TRBJ2-5, with D maybe TRBD1 (5 bases). The ends were cut back, 2 bases at V and 4 bases at J, with 14 bases in the middle. The germline gives CDR1 SGHVS, CDR2 FQNEAQ. The CDR3 is made up of 15 amino acids. The CDR3 loop reads CASSLLGAQRETQYF. The DNA of the CDR3 is TGTGCCAGCAGCTTATTAGGGGCCCAACGAGAGACCCAGTACTTC.

This clonotype was observed a handful of times. The V call is TRBV28, the J call TRBJ2-5, with a weak D call TRBD2 (7 bases). CDR3 length: 15 amino acids. From germline, CDR1 is MDHEN and CDR2 SYDVKM. The V gene lost 7 bases and the J gene lost 2 bases, with 17 bases spanning the gap. The DNA for the CDR3 is TGTGCCAGCAAGTCGGGGGGCGTGGGGCAAGAGACCCAGTACTTC. Its protein product is CASKSGGVGQETQYF.

This chain uses TRBV28 with TRBJ2-1, with 16 bases identical to TRBD2. CDR3 length: 17 residues. Trimming removed 6 bases from V and 5 bases from J; junction bases left unmatched: 7. Germline V gene sequence: CDR1 MDHEN, CDR2 SYDVKM. The CDR3 reads CASRSGTSGRGNNEQFF. The CDR3 bases are TGTGCCAGCAGGTCCGGGACTAGCGGGAGGGGTAACAATGAGCAGTTCTTC.

The chain joins TRBV6-1 to TRBJ1-2, with unresolved D. The CDR3 is 17 amino acids. Trimming shortened V by 1 base and J by 6 bases, and 21 bases separated the two germline ends. The germline gives CDR1 MNHNS, CDR2 SASEGT. CDR3 coding DNA: TGTGCCAGCAGTGAAGGGAGCTGGGCTTCGGGGTTGAATGGCTACACCTTC. Translated: CASSEGSWASGLNGYTF.

This rearrangement joins TRBV7-3 to TRBJ1-1; D gene uncertain. Germline V CDR1 and CDR2: SGHTA, FQGTGA. V was clipped by 0 bases and J by 10 bases, with 24 bases between them. The CDR3 is 17 amino acids. CDR3 DNA: TGTGCCAGCAGCTTAACGTTGAGGGCTTCCTTACCCAATGGAGCTTTCTTT. Its translation is CASSLTLRASLPNGAFF.

This clonotype was counted ten times or more. This chain joins TRBV28 and TRBJ2-5; 14 bases line up with TRBD2. J was trimmed by 5 bases and V by 5 bases; bases with no gene match: 13. Germline-derived CDR1 and CDR2 are MDHEN and SYDVKM. The CDR3 consists of 18 residues. The DNA for the CDR3 is TGTGCCAGCAGTCCTACTCTAGGGACTAGCGGGAGTAGGGAGACCCAGTACTTC. Translating it yields CASSPTLGTSGSRETQYF.

This clonotype was found many times. The chain links TRBV30 to TRBJ2-2; 7 bases line up with TRBD2. There are 15 residues in the CDR3. With 1 base clipped from V and 3 bases from J, the junction kept 5 bases outside the gene matches. The germline CDR1 and CDR2 sequences are GTSNPN and SVGIG (reference sequence). CDR3 DNA: TGTGCCTGGAGTGAACTAGCGTTGGACACCGGGGAGCTGTTTTTT. It translates to CAWSELALDTGELFF.